The 25 T cell receptor beta chains below come from one sample, sequenced in a study of T cell responses to AZD1222 COVID-19 vaccine. Method: immunoSEQ multiplex PCR; TCRdb's copy keeps in-frame clones and lacks some. The sample gives approximately 100,000 clones, just under 95% of which show up once; 2.2% is in the top ten. Sample: peripheral blood, taken on day 0 of AZD1222 vaccination. These receptors all come from an adult in good health.

The chain carries TRBV9 and TRBJ2-2; TRBD2 agrees at 7 bases. V lost 0 bases, J lost 6 bases, and 11 bases stayed unmatched. This CDR3 has 17 amino acids. Germline CDR1 SGDLS, CDR2 YYNGEE. CDR3 residues: CASSVVLAGSPSGELFF. The DNA of the CDR3 is TGTGCCAGCAGCGTAGTCTTAGCGGGTAGTCCCTCCGGGGAGCTGTTTTTT.

This sequence joins TRBV6-1 and TRBJ1-5; perhaps TRBD1 as D (6 bases). The V end was cut by 4 bases, the J end by 2 bases, with 18 bases between. The CDR3 totals 17 residues. Germline CDR1 reads MNHNS; CDR2 reads SASEGT. CDR3 amino acids: CASSVEGRGVGNQPQHF. The DNA for the CDR3 is TGTGCCAGCAGTGTCGAGGGGAGGGGGGTTGGCAATCAGCCCCAGCATTTT.

V is TRBV4-1 and J is TRBJ2-5; tentatively, D is TRBD2 (6 bases). CDR3 length: 15 residues. Trimming pared 7 bases from V and 0 bases from J, leaving 15 bases between. Germline values: CDR1 MGHRA, CDR2 YSYEKL. For the CDR3, the DNA is TGCGCCAGCAACAGAGGCGGGGACTACCAAGAGACCCAGTACTTC. It codes for CASNRGGDYQETQYF.

The rearrangement links TRBV4-3 to TRBJ1-2, with D possibly being TRBD1 (5 bases). The CDR3 consists of 15 residues. Trimming removed 6 bases at V and 0 bases at J, with 14 bases between. Germline values: CDR1 LGHNA, CDR2 YSLEER. CDR3 nucleotides: TGCGCCAGCAGGCTCCAAGGGGCAGCTAACTATGGCTACACCTTC. Translated: CASRLQGAANYGYTF.

This chain links TRBV3-1 (or the pseudogene TRBV3-2) with TRBJ1-4; 7 bases fit TRBD1. V shed 2 bases, J shed 8 bases, and the junction held 14 bases outside the gene matches. CDR1 and CDR2 from the germline V gene are LGHDT and YNNKEL (reference sequence). CDR3 size: 17 residues. In DNA, the CDR3 is TGTGCCAGCAGCCAAATTGAATGGACAGGAGGACGGGAAAAACTGTTTTTT. Its translation is CASSQIEWTGGREKLFF.

This chain links TRBV7-2 with TRBJ1-2, with 9 positions matching TRBD1. Per germline, CDR1 SGHTA and CDR2 FQGNSA. CDR3 length: 13 amino acids. Trimming cost V 4 bases and J 7 bases; bases outside gene matches: 4. DNA for the CDR3: TGTGCCAGCAGCTCCGGGACAGGGTTTGGCTACACCTTC. This sequence encodes CASSSGTGFGYTF.

The CDR3, as DNA: TGTGCCTGGACTCTTGGACTTAACTATGGCTACACCTTC. Amino acid sequence: CAWTLGLNYGYTF. This chain uses TRBV30 with TRBJ1-2; no clear D gene. The CDR3 is 13 residues long. CDR1 and CDR2 (germline): GTSNPN, SVGIG (reference sequence). Trimming stripped 4 bases from V and 1 base from J, with 10 bases between. Complete variable domain (other parts from reference TRBV30 and TRBJ1-2): SQTIHQWPATLVQPVGSPLSLECTVEGTSNPNLYWYRQAAGRGLQLLFYSVGIGQISSEVPQNLSASRPQDRQFILSSKKLLLSDSGFYLCAWTLGLNYGYTFGSGTRLTVV.

The chain has TRBV4-1 and TRBJ1-5, with a possible D match to TRBD1 (5 bases). The CDR3 covers 14 residues. CDR1 and CDR2 (germline): MGHRA, YSYEKL. V was clipped by 6 bases and J by 3 bases, with 12 bases between them. CDR3 amino acids: CASRDTGNNQPQHF. In DNA, the CDR3 is TGCGCCAGCAGGGATACAGGAAACAATCAGCCCCAGCATTTT.

This clone has just one count. This chain connects TRBV29-1 to TRBJ1-5; TRBD1 agrees at 7 bases. From germline, CDR1 is SQVTM and CDR2 ANQGSEA. This CDR3 region has 15 residues. The V segment lost 5 bases and the J segment 3 bases; nucleotides outside the gene matches: 10. The CDR3 nucleotides read TGCAGCGTTAGCGCCGAAGGGGGCCCCAATCAGCCCCAGCATTTT. Protein sequence: CSVSAEGGPNQPQHF. The full variable domain, completed using reference TRBV29-1 and TRBJ1-5, is SAVISQKPSRDICQRGTSLTIQCQVDSQVTMMFWYRQQPGQSLTLIATANQGSEATYESGFVIDKFPISRPNLTFSTLTVSNMSPEDSSIYLCSVSAEGGPNQPQHFGDGTRLSIL.

The chain has TRBV19 and TRBJ1-2; weak D call: TRBD1 (5 bases). The germline CDR1 and CDR2 sequences are LNHDA and SQIVND (reference sequence). V shed 2 bases and J shed 6 bases, with 16 bases lying between them. The CDR3 contains 15 residues. The CDR3, as DNA: TGTGCCAGTAGTATACAACGTGGGGGTCTGGATGGCTACACCTTC. It specifies CASSIQRGGLDGYTF.

The chain carries TRBV12-3 or TRBV12-4 and TRBJ1-5; TRBD1 might be the D (6 bases). There are 13 residues in the CDR3. V gave up 7 bases and J gave up 9 bases, with 16 bases separating them. The CDR3 DNA is TGTGCCAGCACCCCAGTACAGGGCGCGCCCCAGCATTTT. Encoded protein: CASTPVQGAPQHF.

V gene TRBV28 combines with J gene TRBJ1-1; the D gene is possibly TRBD1 (6 bases). Trimming took off 6 bases at V and 1 base at J, with 12 bases between the two ends. The CDR3 consists of 14 residues. Germline loops: CDR1 MDHEN, CDR2 SYDVKM. The CDR3: CASRGGQQNTEAFF. CDR3 in DNA: TGTGCCAGCAGGGGAGGACAGCAGAACACTGAAGCTTTCTTT.

This chain links TRBV28 with TRBJ1-5; D is perhaps TRBD1 (5 bases). CDR1 is MDHEN and CDR2 is SYDVKM in the germline V gene. V was shortened by 3 bases and J by 3 bases, with 9 bases between the two germline ends. CDR3 length equals 14 residues. CDR3 DNA: TGTGCCAGCAGTTTCGGGACGGTCAATCAGCCCCAGCATTTT. It is translated as CASSFGTVNQPQHF.

V and J are TRBV5-8 and TRBJ1-3, with 8 positions matching TRBD1. The CDR3 consists of 17 residues. Germline CDR1 reads SGHTS; CDR2 reads YDEGEE. V lost 2 bases and J lost 1; bases outside the gene matches: 8. CDR3: CASSFSQGDSSGNTIYF. The CDR3 DNA reads as TGTGCCAGCAGCTTCTCACAGGGGGACTCTTCTGGAAACACCATATATTTT.

The chain has TRBV5-8 and TRBJ1-2; D gene unclear. V shed 0 bases and J shed 6 bases, with 6 bases lying between them. The CDR3 length is 12 residues. The germline V gene has CDR1 SGHTS and CDR2 YDEGEE. The CDR3 loop reads CASSLGVHGYTF. CDR3 coding DNA: TGTGCCAGCAGCTTGGGTGTTCATGGCTACACCTTC.

This clone was recorded at least ten times. The chain carries TRBV7-9 and TRBJ2-7, with 10 bases aligning to TRBD2. V was pared by 1 base and J by 5 bases, with 2 bases of the junction left unmatched. The CDR3 runs to 14 residues. Germline CDR1 and CDR2: SEHNR and FQNEAQ (reference sequence). The CDR3 here is CASSLGGLANEQYF. The CDR3, as DNA: TGTGCCAGCAGCTTAGGGGGACTAGCGAACGAGCAGTACTTC.

In this sample, this clone turned up once. The chain combines TRBV6-2 or TRBV6-3 with TRBJ1-5; 8 bases fit TRBD1. V trimming: 4 bases; J trimming: 5 bases; junction bases outside the gene matches: 7. Germline V gene sequence: CDR1 MNHEY, CDR2 SVGEGT. The CDR3 is made up of 15 amino acids. Written as DNA, the CDR3 is TGTGCCAGCAGTTCAAGCGGACAGGGAGATCAGCCCCAGCATTTT. Translating gives CASSSSGQGDQPQHF.

The rearrangement joins TRBV6-2 or TRBV6-3 to TRBJ1-5, with D perhaps TRBD1 (5 bases). Trimming shortened V by 5 bases and J by 1 base, and 12 bases separated the two germline ends. The CDR3 sequence is 15 residues long. CDR1 is MNHEY, CDR2 SVGEGT, per germline. CDR3 in DNA: TGTGCCAGCAGTGACCAGGGTACCAGCAATCAGCCCCAGCATTTT. This sequence encodes CASSDQGTSNQPQHF.

The chain couples TRBV7-3 to TRBJ2-5; D is unclear. Per germline, CDR1 SGHTA and CDR2 FQGTGA. The CDR3 totals 13 residues. Trimming removed 1 base at V and 1 base at J, with 4 bases between. CDR3 region: CASSLMAQETQYF. As DNA, the CDR3 is TGTGCCAGCAGCTTAATGGCCCAAGAGACCCAGTACTTC.

This sequence joins TRBV3-1 (or the pseudogene TRBV3-2) and TRBJ2-5; D gene ambiguous. CDR3 length equals 14 residues. V dropped 7 bases and J dropped 2 bases, with 14 bases sitting between them. The germline V gene encodes CDR1 LGHDT and CDR2 YNNKEL (reference sequence). As DNA, the CDR3 is TGTGCCAGCAAGGAAGCAGGTCTTCAAGAGACCCAGTACTTC. Residues: CASKEAGLQETQYF.

The rearrangement links TRBV7-3 to TRBJ2-7; a possible D gene is TRBD1 (6 bases). The CDR3 contains 13 residues. V dropped 5 bases and J dropped 4 bases, with 12 bases sitting between them. Looked up from germline, CDR1 is SGHTA and CDR2 is FQGTGA. The CDR3 spells CASSPKQGYEQYF. The CDR3 coding sequence is TGTGCCAGCAGCCCAAAACAGGGATACGAGCAGTACTTC.

This chain uses TRBV19 with TRBJ2-5, with unresolved D. V was shortened by 5 bases and J by 2 bases, with 9 bases between the two germline ends. The CDR3 sequence is 13 residues long. CDR1 and CDR2 (germline): LNHDA, SQIVND (reference sequence). The DNA of the CDR3 is TGTGCCAGTAGTCCCCGCACACAAGAGACCCAGTACTTC. Translated: CASSPRTQETQYF.

This chain uses TRBV19 with TRBJ2-7, with 8 bases identical to TRBD1. Trimming removed 5 bases from V and 2 bases from J; junction bases left unmatched: 14. The germline CDR1 and CDR2 sequences are LNHDA and SQIVND (reference sequence). The CDR3 consists of 17 residues. The DNA for the CDR3 is TGTGCCAGTAGTCCTCTATTGGGGACAGGCGTACCCTACGAGCAGTACTTC. Its translation is CASSPLLGTGVPYEQYF.

This sequence joins TRBV19 and TRBJ1-1; 8 nucleotides match TRBD1. This CDR3 comprises 14 residues. V lost 4 bases, J lost 3 bases, and 4 bases stayed unmatched. The germline gives CDR1 LNHDA, CDR2 SQIVND (reference sequence). CDR3 in DNA: TGTGCCAGTAGTACAACAGGGGGAGACACTGAAGCTTTCTTT. Its translation is CASSTTGGDTEAFF. Combining the CDR3 with reference TRBV19 and TRBJ1-1 gives the whole variable domain DGGITQSPKYLFRKEGQNVTLSCEQNLNHDAMYWYRQDPGQGLRLIYYSQIVNDFQKGDIAEGYSVSREKKESFPLTVTSAQKNPTAFYLCASSTTGGDTEAFFGQGTRLTVV.

The V call is TRBV7-3, the J call TRBJ2-5, with 15 bases fitting TRBD2. The V gene end was trimmed by 5 bases and the J gene end by 5 bases; junction bases not matched to a gene: 9. Per germline, CDR1 SGHTA and CDR2 FQGTGA. The CDR3 runs 17 residues. The CDR3 protein is CASSLRTSGGAWETQYF. CDR3 nucleotide sequence: TGTGCCAGCAGCCTTAGGACTAGCGGGGGGGCCTGGGAGACCCAGTACTTC.